This T cell receptor (beta chain) was identified during a study of cytomegalovirus exposure and HLA in healthy donors. Findings and limits, study-wide: Among TCR beta chains, those listed as cytomegalovirus-associated numbered about 160.

This clone was observed once. Its antigen is unknown. There are 14 residues in the CDR3. Trimming removed 4 bases at V and 7 bases at J, with 16 bases between. Germline values: CDR1 MGHDK, CDR2 SYGVNS. The repertoire was sequenced with immunoSEQ multiplex PCR; TCRdb's copy has only in-frame clones and lacks some. The sample contains a few hundred thousand clones, roughly 85% of which appear only once. The sequence was obtained from a woman younger than 30 in good health and CMV-seronegative. The chain uses TRBV25-1 and TRBJ2-5; a possible D gene is TRBD2 (6 bases). Sequenced material: PBMCs. CDR3 sequence (DNA): TGTGCCAGCAGTGCGGGACTCCTAATTTGGACCCAGTACTTC. This sequence encodes CASSAGLLIWTQYF.